This entry concerns a single T cell receptor (beta chain). Its antigen is as yet unknown. For the second PCR, which ran for about 7 to 12 cycles, a sample-barcoded 5' primer and a J-beta primer mix were used. TCRdb reanalysed the 5' RACE reads using MiXCR and keeps one entry per CDR3 protein. The sample includes around 780,000 distinct CDR3 sequences, around 24% seen only once; the top ten take 2.5% to 3.5%. The data are from a study of blood T cells in healthy people across ages. V lost 3 bases to trimming and J lost 5 bases, with 15 bases between them. There are 15 residues in the CDR3. Per the germline V gene, CDR1 is SGHVS and CDR2 is FNYEAQ. Findings of the study overall: Because sorting was not performed, PBMCs prevented conclusive naive versus antigen-experienced comparison.

This sample also appeared in a second study, on T cells of mothers and their children. That paper adds: Slightly, though not significantly, more overlap was seen in related than in unrelated mother-child pairs. The authors found no persistent microchimeric T cell clones.

The sample taken for sequencing was blood. The chain is built from TRBV7-6 and TRBJ2-3; TRBD2 is a possible D gene (7 bases). The sequence derives from a boy between 10 and 17 years old in good health. CDR3 protein: CASSFWGGREDTQYF. The CDR3 bases are TGTGCCAGCAGCTTTTGGGGGGGCCGTGAAGATACGCAGTATTTT. Full variable domain (remainder filled in from reference TRBV7-6 and TRBJ2-3): GAGVSQSPRYKVTKRGQDVALRCDPISGHVSLYWYRQALGQGPEFLTYFNYEAQQDKSGLPNDRFSAERPEGSISTLTIQRTEQRDSAMYRCASSFWGGREDTQYFGPGTRLTVL.